What follows describes a single T cell receptor (beta chain). What it binds is unknown. The data belong to a study of T cell responses to AZD1222 COVID-19 vaccine. Libraries were prepared by immunoSEQ multiplex PCR; TCRdb keeps only in-frame clonotypes and omits some of them. The table lists around 80,000 clones, roughly 88% of them singletons. Whole-study results and caveats: Baseline testing showed seropositivity in only a handful of AZD1222 recipients. Reportedly, close to half of spike-specific TCRs are directed against unmutated variant regions. Donors were largely white British and mainly female; clonal diversity was possibly underestimated.

This specimen was peripheral blood, taken 28 days after the second AZD1222 dose. This receptor was taken from an adult who received the AZD1222 COVID-19 vaccine.

The CDR3 DNA sequence: TGTGCCAGCAGCTTAATTTTCAGCAATGAGCAGTTCTTC. Translated: CASSLIFSNEQFF. V is TRBV7-3 and J is TRBJ2-1; D call uncertain. V was shortened by 1 base and J by 6 bases, with 7 bases between the two germline ends. CDR1 is SGHTA, CDR2 FQGTGA, per germline. The CDR3 has 13 amino acids.